A single sample is the source of the 22 T cell receptor beta chains below, sequenced in a study of blood T cell repertoires in COVID-19. Produced via immunoSEQ multiplex PCR; TCRdb's table is partial and in-frame only. The sample gives roughly 100,000 clones, roughly 82% of which show up once; 4.5% is in the top ten. Sequenced input: peripheral blood. These receptors were taken from a human donor in a cohort sampled during active COVID-19.

This chain connects TRBV19 to TRBJ2-5, with 9 bases that match TRBD1. V lost 6 bases to trimming and J lost 2 bases; unmatched junction nucleotides: 4. The CDR3 extends over 14 amino acids. Germline V gene sequence: CDR1 LNHDA, CDR2 SQIVND (reference sequence). The CDR3, as DNA: TGTGCCAGTAGCCAGACAGGGGGTCAAGAGACCCAGTACTTC. Its translation: CASSQTGGQETQYF.

V usage is TRBV6-2 or TRBV6-3 and J usage is TRBJ1-5; 11 bases map to TRBD1. V was clipped by 2 bases and J by 4 bases; unmatched bases: 10. The CDR3 loop spans 18 amino acids. Germline V CDR1 and CDR2: MNHEY, SVGEGT. The CDR3 DNA sequence: TGTGCCAGCAGTTACCGCCCGGGACAGGGGGTAGAGAATCAGCCCCAGCATTTT. This gives the protein CASSYRPGQGVENQPQHF.

The chain couples TRBV28 to TRBJ2-3; tentative D call: TRBD1 (6 bases). The germline V gene encodes CDR1 MDHEN and CDR2 SYDVKM. V lost 4 bases to trimming and J lost 1 base, with 15 bases between them. There are 16 residues in the CDR3. Written as DNA, the CDR3 is TGTGCCAGCAGTTCCCTACAGGGCCCCCGCACAGATACGCAGTATTTT. Encoded protein: CASSSLQGPRTDTQYF.

The chain carries TRBV2 and TRBJ1-2, with TRBD1 matching over 7 bases. Trimming cost V 7 bases and J 3 bases; bases outside gene matches: 8. Germline assignment: CDR1 SNHLY and CDR2 FYNNEI. The CDR3 sequence is 14 residues long. This CDR3 is CASNLGQAYYGYTF. In nucleotides, the CDR3 is TGTGCCAGCAATCTAGGACAGGCATACTATGGCTACACCTTC.

The chain recombines TRBV24-1 with TRBJ1-1; no definite D call. Germline CDR1 and CDR2: KGHDR and SFDVKD. V lost 1 base, J lost 3 bases, and 14 bases lay in between. The CDR3 loop spans 16 amino acids. The CDR3 DNA sequence: TGTGCCACCAGTGATTTAAGAGCCGGGGAGGACACTGAAGCTTTCTTT. This encodes CATSDLRAGEDTEAFF.

The chain couples TRBV7-2 to TRBJ1-4, with D unclear. With 4 bases removed from V and 6 bases from J, the gap between germline ends came to 15 bases. Germline CDR1 SGHTA, CDR2 FQGNSA. The CDR3 has 15 residues. CDR3 region: CASSSGLGRYEKLFF. CDR3 coding DNA: TGTGCCAGCAGCTCTGGACTAGGTCGATATGAAAAACTGTTTTTT.

The chain uses TRBV5-1 and TRBJ2-3; 12 bases match TRBD2. This CDR3 has 18 amino acids. V gave up 3 bases and J gave up 7 bases; unmatched junction bases: 15. Germline lookup yields CDR1 SGHRS and CDR2 YFSETQ. In DNA form, the CDR3 reads TGCGCCAGCAGCTCACCCCTAGCGGGGGGGCCCGATTGGTATACGCAGTATTTT. This gives the protein CASSSPLAGGPDWYTQYF.

This clone has a single count. V and J are TRBV2 and TRBJ2-1; TRBD1 agrees at 9 bases. CDR3 length: 15 residues. The germline V gene has CDR1 SNHLY and CDR2 FYNNEI. V trimming: 8 bases; J trimming: 9 bases; junction bases outside the gene matches: 14. The CDR3 sequence is CASSALGTGGIEQFF. Written as DNA, the CDR3 is TGTGCCAGCTCTGCCCTGGGAACAGGGGGCATTGAGCAGTTCTTC.

The chain uses TRBV4-3 and TRBJ1-4, with D possibly TRBD1 on 6 matching bases. Per germline, CDR1 LGHNA and CDR2 YSLEER. The ends were cut back, 3 bases at V and 5 bases at J, with 16 bases in the middle. This CDR3 is 16 amino acids long. The CDR3 is CASSHGAGGPNEKLFF. As DNA, the CDR3 is TGCGCCAGCAGCCACGGGGCGGGGGGGCCGAATGAAAAACTGTTTTTT.

The chain combines TRBV15 with TRBJ2-7; 7 nucleotides align to TRBD1. The CDR3 is made up of 13 amino acids. Looked up from germline, CDR1 is LNHNV and CDR2 is YYDKDF (reference sequence). The junction had 1 base not matched to a gene; V was cut back by 3 bases and J by 2 bases. The CDR3 DNA sequence: TGTGCCACCAGCAGGGACAGGCCCTACGAGCAGTACTTC. Its protein product is CATSRDRPYEQYF.

The V gene is TRBV28, the J gene TRBJ2-1; D is undetermined. Trimming took 3 bases from V and 3 from J, leaving 9 bases between them. Germline loops: CDR1 MDHEN, CDR2 SYDVKM. The CDR3 runs 14 residues. The CDR3 reads CASSFEASYNEQFF. CDR3 DNA: TGTGCCAGCAGTTTTGAGGCCAGCTACAATGAGCAGTTCTTC.

V gene TRBV7-2 combines with J gene TRBJ2-5, with 7 bases matching TRBD2. CDR1 and CDR2 (germline): SGHTA, FQGNSA. Trimming removed 2 bases from V and 5 bases from J; junction bases left unmatched: 11. The CDR3 is 16 residues long. The CDR3 here is CASSLPSQGGGETQYF. The CDR3 nucleotides read TGTGCCAGCAGCTTACCCTCCCAGGGCGGGGGTGAGACCCAGTACTTC.

This clone was detected a few times. The chain recombines TRBV13 with TRBJ1-3; D is possibly TRBD1 (5 bases). Trimming stripped 4 bases from V and 5 bases from J, with 12 bases between. Germline loops: CDR1 PRHDT, CDR2 FYEKMQ (reference sequence). The CDR3 is 14 residues long. The CDR3 DNA follows: TGTGCCAGCAGCTGGGCAGGGAAGCGAAACACCATATATTTT. It specifies CASSWAGKRNTIYF.

The V and J genes are TRBV7-2 and TRBJ2-5, with TRBD2 identical over 12 bases. V dropped 3 bases and J dropped 6; count of bases not matched to a gene: 5. Germline V CDR1 and CDR2: SGHTA, FQGNSA. The CDR3 spans 15 residues. The CDR3 protein is CASSFRLAGVQTQYF. The CDR3 nucleotides are TGTGCCAGCAGCTTCCGACTAGCGGGGGTGCAGACCCAGTACTTC.

V gene TRBV5-1 combines with J gene TRBJ2-5; 7 bases are shared with TRBD2. The junction had 11 bases not matched to a gene; V was cut back by 4 bases and J by 5 bases. The length of the CDR3 is 15 residues. Germline CDR1 reads SGHRS; CDR2 reads YFSETQ. The CDR3 sequence: CASSRRAGFLETQYF. In nucleotides, the CDR3 is TGCGCCAGCAGCCGGCGAGCGGGGTTCCTTGAGACCCAGTACTTC.

The chain has TRBV19 and TRBJ1-4; the match to TRBD1 covers 7 bases. CDR1 is LNHDA and CDR2 is SQIVND in the germline V gene (reference sequence). V lost 5 bases and J lost 7; bases outside the gene matches: 10. The CDR3 is 15 residues long. CDR3 DNA sequence: TGTGCCAGTAGTGCGTGGAGAGGGGGCAGTGAAAAACTGTTTTTT. Translated: CASSAWRGGSEKLFF.

This clone was observed once. The chain combines TRBV12-3 or TRBV12-4 with TRBJ1-2; the D is unclear. The CDR3 has 13 amino acids. V dropped 1 base and J dropped 8 bases, with 11 bases sitting between them. This chain's CDR3 is CASSLDGPLGYTF. In DNA, the CDR3 is TGTGCCAGCAGTTTAGATGGGCCTTTGGGCTACACCTTC.

This chain uses TRBV5-8 with TRBJ2-3; TRBD2 matches 14 bases. V lost 2 bases to trimming and J lost 6 bases; unmatched junction nucleotides: 8. This CDR3 is 17 amino acids long. From germline, CDR1 is SGHTS and CDR2 YDEGEE. In nucleotides, the CDR3 is TGTGCCAGCAGCTTCACACGGACTAGCGGGGGGTCGGATACGCAGTATTTT. Translation: CASSFTRTSGGSDTQYF. Combining the CDR3 with reference TRBV5-8 and TRBJ2-3 gives the whole variable domain EAGVTQSPTHLIKTRGQQATLRCSPISGHTSVYWYQQALGLGLQFLLWYDEGEERNRGNFPPRFSGRQFPNYSSELNVNALELEDSALYLCASSFTRTSGGSDTQYFGPGTRLTVL.

In this sample, this clone turned up a few times. The chain links TRBV6-2 or TRBV6-3 to TRBJ1-5; TRBD1 matches 9 bases. CDR1 and CDR2 from the germline V gene are MNHEY and SVGEGT. CDR3 length: 14 amino acids. V dropped 2 bases and J dropped 5; count of bases not matched to a gene: 1. The CDR3 DNA reads as TGTGCCAGCAGTTACCGGGACAGGGATCAGCCCCAGCATTTT. Its protein product is CASSYRDRDQPQHF.

This chain joins TRBV3-1 (or the pseudogene TRBV3-2) and TRBJ1-4; 9 nucleotides align to TRBD1. CDR1 and CDR2 (germline): LGHDT, YNNKEL (reference sequence). CDR3 size: 16 residues. V lost 4 bases, J lost 3 bases, and 6 bases stayed unmatched. The CDR3 sequence is CASSPRWDRANEKLFF. Written as DNA, the CDR3 is TGTGCCAGCAGCCCCCGGTGGGACAGGGCTAATGAAAAACTGTTTTTT.

The chain couples TRBV5-5 to TRBJ2-2, with 10 bases lining up with TRBD2. This CDR3 region has 19 residues. Germline lookup yields CDR1 SGHKS and CDR2 YYEKEE (reference sequence). Trimming cost V 0 bases and J 4 bases; bases outside gene matches: 12. The CDR3 here is CASSLVWASGGRGTGELFF. DNA for the CDR3: TGTGCCAGCAGCTTGGTTTGGGCTAGCGGGGGCCGGGGCACCGGGGAGCTGTTTTTT.

V usage is TRBV4-2 and J usage is TRBJ1-1; TRBD1 is a possible D gene (6 bases). The CDR3 extends over 14 amino acids. The ends were cut back, 4 bases at V and 3 bases at J, with 12 bases in the middle. From germline, CDR1 is LGHNA and CDR2 YNFKEQ. CDR3 bases: TGTGCCAGCAGCCGACTGACAGGAGACACTGAAGCTTTCTTT. Its protein is CASSRLTGDTEAFF.